This TCR beta chain appears in the sequencing data of a study of TIL therapy for anti-PD-1-resistant metastatic lung cancer. Study summary: Progressing patients received lymphodepletion, expanded TIL infusion and IL-2.

The V gene end was trimmed by 2 bases and the J gene end by 4 bases; junction bases not matched to a gene: 5. Germline CDR1 reads MNHEY; CDR2 reads SVGAGI. This CDR3 comprises 15 residues. This sample's time point: pre-treatment sample, taken before nivolumab and TIL therapy. Enrollment ran from 2017 to early 2020. The libraries were made with immunoSEQ v3. Assay: immunoSEQ multiplex PCR; the TCRdb copy retains only in-frame clones and omits some. The profile shows some 50,000 clones, 70% to 80% of them singletons. The clonotype comes from a man aged 70 or older with non-small cell lung cancer. This chain uses TRBV6-5 with TRBJ2-5; 9 nucleotides line up with TRBD2. The starting material was blood, obtained at baseline. The CDR3 loop reads CASSYGTSRGETQYF. The CDR3 nucleotides read TGTGCCAGCAGTTACGGGACTAGCAGGGGAGAGACCCAGTACTTC.